This T cell receptor (beta chain) was profiled in a study of blood T cell repertoires in COVID-19. Method: immunoSEQ multiplex PCR; TCRdb's copy keeps in-frame clones and lacks some. The sample carries 150,000 to 200,000 clones, 80% to 85% recorded once. CDR3 length equals 16 residues. The V and J ends lost 1 base and 6 bases, in that order; junction bases with no gene match: 9. Germline-derived CDR1 and CDR2 are LGHNA and YNFKEQ. This clone was picked up one time. The receptor comes from a woman in her 40s with acute or convalescent COVID-19. Sequences were obtained from peripheral blood. The rearrangement uses TRBV4-2 and TRBJ1-5, with 7 bases matching TRBD1. DNA for the CDR3: TGTGCCAGCAGCCAAGGACCTGACAGGGAGGCTCAGCCCCAGCATTTT. It encodes CASSQGPDREAQPQHF.